These T cell receptor beta chains were read from a single sample in a study of identical twins. In TCRdb, the 5' RACE reads were re-called with MiXCR into one record per CDR3 protein. The sample has around 340,000 distinct CDR3 sequences; 9% to 15% are singletons. The same sample was also studied in work on yellow fever vaccine responses in identical twins.

The specimen was CD8+ T cells sorted from blood. Every receptor here comes from a young woman in good health. The CDR3 runs from the conserved cysteine through the conserved F or W. D genes are given only for firm matches. Clone size is stated in some rows and not others, as once, few, many or a class when expanded.

v_gene,abundance,j_gene,d_gene,len,CDR3aa,CDR3nt
TRBV28,.,TRBJ2-7,TRBD1,11,CASSLGTGILF,TGTGCCAGCAGTTTAGGGACAGGAATTCTCTTC
TRBV3-1,few,TRBJ2-1,.,12,CASSQDRDEQFF,TGTGCCAGCAGCCAAGATCGGGATGAGCAGTTCTTC
TRBV12-3/TRBV12-4,many,TRBJ2-5,TRBD1,15,CASSLSGQTQETQYF,TGTGCCAGCTCCCTATCGGGACAGACACAAGAGACCCAGTACTTC
TRBV7-9,.,TRBJ2-1,.,17,CASSLHLWDPRFNEQFF,TGTGCCAGCAGTCTCCACCTATGGGACCCGAGGTTCAATGAGCAGTTCTTC
TRBV7-9,few,TRBJ2-1,TRBD1,15,CASSLLRTGVNEQFF,TGTGCCAGCAGCCTCCTTAGGACAGGGGTAAATGAGCAGTTCTTC
TRBV15,few,TRBJ2-3,.,13,CATSRTRSDTQYF,TGTGCCACCAGCAGGACTAGATCCGATACGCAGTATTTT
TRBV5-1,many,TRBJ2-1,.,13,CASSLAPEDEQFF,TGCGCCAGCAGCTTGGCCCCGGAGGATGAGCAGTTCTTC
TRBV7-9,.,TRBJ2-7,TRBD2,15,CASSAGEDPNYEQYF,TGTGCCAGCAGCGCGGGAGAGGACCCTAATTACGAGCAGTACTTC
TRBV9,few,TRBJ2-7,.,13,CASSVGLISEQYF,TGTGCCAGCAGCGTAGGACTAATCTCCGAGCAGTACTTC
TRBV2,.,TRBJ2-7,TRBD1,12,CASTGGSYEQYF,TGTGCCAGCACAGGGGGCTCGTACGAGCAGTACTTC
TRBV29-1,few,TRBJ2-1,.,11,CSVDRHNEQFF,TGCAGCGTTGACAGGCACAATGAGCAGTTCTTC
TRBV9,many,TRBJ2-5,.,13,CASSPASGETQYF,TGTGCCAGCAGCCCGGCCTCCGGAGAGACCCAGTACTTC
TRBV7-3,few,TRBJ2-3,.,17,CASSSPLGSASTDTQYF,TGTGCCAGCAGCTCCCCCCTGGGCTCAGCAAGCACAGATACGCAGTATTTT
TRBV20-1,few,TRBJ1-1,.,18,CSAIPREYGGPGGTEAFF,TGCAGTGCTATACCAAGGGAATACGGAGGCCCCGGTGGCACTGAAGCTTTCTTT
TRBV12-3/TRBV12-4,many,TRBJ2-1,TRBD2,15,CASSKPSGQLNEQFF,TGTGCCAGCAGCAAACCTAGCGGGCAGCTTAATGAGCAGTTCTTC
TRBV6-1,few,TRBJ2-1,.,14,CASSEGSEVDEQFF,TGTGCCAGCAGTGAAGGTTCCGAGGTGGATGAGCAGTTCTTC
TRBV29-1,.,TRBJ2-5,.,14,CSASLGGADVAQYF,TGCAGCGCTTCCCTCGGCGGGGCTGACGTCGCCCAGTACTTC
TRBV11-2,.,TRBJ2-3,.,17,CASSLGGGGRYTDTQYF,TGTGCCAGCAGCTTAGGGGGCGGGGGCCGATACACAGATACGCAGTATTTT
TRBV12-3/TRBV12-4,many,TRBJ2-2,.,14,CASSSTGRTGELFF,TGTGCCAGCAGTTCAACAGGACGCACCGGGGAGCTGTTTTTT
TRBV11-2,few,TRBJ2-7,.,16,CASSLVQGEMRYEQYF,TGTGCCAGCAGCTTAGTTCAGGGAGAAATGAGATACGAGCAGTACTTC
TRBV5-6,few,TRBJ1-2,TRBD1,15,CASSQTGFSDYGYTF,TGTGCCAGCAGCCAGACAGGGTTTAGTGACTATGGCTACACCTTC
TRBV7-6,.,TRBJ2-2,.,15,CASSSEPLNTGELFF,TGTGCCAGCAGTTCAGAGCCCTTGAACACCGGGGAGCTGTTTTTT
TRBV7-9,many,TRBJ1-1,TRBD1,13,CASSLGGTDEAFF,TGTGCCAGCAGCCTCGGGGGGACAGATGAAGCTTTCTTT
TRBV29-1,many,TRBJ2-1,TRBD2,14,CSVGGLAGSSEQFF,TGCAGCGTTGGGGGACTAGCGGGAAGCTCTGAGCAGTTCTTC
TRBV6-4,many,TRBJ2-1,TRBD1,13,CASSRTGSDEQFF,TGTGCCAGCAGTAGGACAGGCAGTGATGAGCAGTTCTTC
TRBV12-3/TRBV12-4,many,TRBJ2-5,TRBD1,14,CASTRGQEQETQYF,TGTGCCAGCACCCGGGGACAGGAACAAGAGACCCAGTACTTC
TRBV24-1,few,TRBJ2-1,TRBD2,13,CATRSGGYNEQFF,TGTGCCACCCGCTCGGGAGGCTACAATGAGCAGTTCTTC
TRBV3-1,few,TRBJ2-2,TRBD2,16,CASSHGTSVIFGELFF,TGTGCCAGCAGCCATGGGACTAGCGTTATTTTCGGGGAGCTGTTTTTT
TRBV15,few,TRBJ2-3,.,17,CATSRAPGPLWTDTQYF,TGTGCCACCAGCAGAGCCCCGGGCCCCTTGTGGACAGATACGCAGTATTTT
TRBV27,.,TRBJ2-2,.,17,CASSLSIGRQYTGELFF,TGTGCCAGCAGTTTATCGATAGGGCGGCAGTATACCGGGGAGCTGTTTTTT
TRBV27,.,TRBJ2-1,TRBD2,15,CASSLFPSGNNEQFF,TGTGCCAGCAGTTTATTTCCTAGCGGGAACAATGAGCAGTTCTTC
TRBV29-1,many,TRBJ1-1,.,14,CSVEDYSLNTEAFF,TGCAGCGTTGAAGACTACAGTTTAAACACTGAAGCTTTCTTT
TRBV7-9,.,TRBJ1-4,TRBD1,11,CASSSRQGLFF,TGTGCCAGCAGCTCACGACAGGGACTGTTTTTT